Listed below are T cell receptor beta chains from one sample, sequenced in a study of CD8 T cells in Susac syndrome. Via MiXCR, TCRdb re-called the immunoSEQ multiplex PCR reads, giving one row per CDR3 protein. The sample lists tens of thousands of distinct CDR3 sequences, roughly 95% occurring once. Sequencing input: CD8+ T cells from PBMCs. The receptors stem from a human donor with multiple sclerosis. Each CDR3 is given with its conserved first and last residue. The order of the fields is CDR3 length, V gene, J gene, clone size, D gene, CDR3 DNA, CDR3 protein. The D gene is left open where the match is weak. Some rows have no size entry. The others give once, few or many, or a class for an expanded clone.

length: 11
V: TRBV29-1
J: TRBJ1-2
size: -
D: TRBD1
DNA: TGCAGCGTAAGACAGGGAAATGGCTACACCTTC
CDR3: CSVRQGNGYTF

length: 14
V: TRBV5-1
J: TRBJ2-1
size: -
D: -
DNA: TGCGCCAGCTTACGGGACTCTTCCTACAATGAGCAGTTCTTC
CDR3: CASLRDSSYNEQFF

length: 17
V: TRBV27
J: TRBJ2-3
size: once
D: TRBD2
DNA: TGTGCCACCAACTACGGGTCTAGCGGGAGTTGGAAAGATACGCAGTATTTT
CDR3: CATNYGSSGSWKDTQYF

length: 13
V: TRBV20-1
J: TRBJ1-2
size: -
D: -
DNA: TGCAGTGCTAGAGATAGACACGGACAAGGCTACACCTTC
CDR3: CSARDRHGQGYTF

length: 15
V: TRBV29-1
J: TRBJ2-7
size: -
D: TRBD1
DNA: TGCAGCGTTGGCCTACTGGGACAGAAAACCTACGAGCAGTACTTC
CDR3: CSVGLLGQKTYEQYF

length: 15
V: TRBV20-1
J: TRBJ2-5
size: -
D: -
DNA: TGCAGTGCTAGCCCCCCCTTAGACGGGCCGGAGACCCAGTACTTC
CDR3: CSASPPLDGPETQYF

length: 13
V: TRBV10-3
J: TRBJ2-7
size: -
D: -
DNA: TGTGCCATCAGTGAGACAGGCTCCTACGAGCAGTACTTC
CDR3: CAISETGSYEQYF

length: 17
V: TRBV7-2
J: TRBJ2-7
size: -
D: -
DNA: TGTGCCAGCAGCTTAGAGTCGCTCCGAGGCCTCTCCTACGAGCAGTACTTC
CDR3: CASSLESLRGLSYEQYF

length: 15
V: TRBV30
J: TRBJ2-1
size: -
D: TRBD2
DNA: TGTGCCTGGAGTGTAGGGCGACTAGCGGGCAATGAGCAGTTCTTC
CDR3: CAWSVGRLAGNEQFF

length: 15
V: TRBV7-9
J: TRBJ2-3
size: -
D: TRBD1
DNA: TGTGCCAGCAGTCCCCCGGACAGGGACACAGATACGCAGTATTTT
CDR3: CASSPPDRDTDTQYF

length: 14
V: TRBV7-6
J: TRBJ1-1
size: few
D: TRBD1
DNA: TGTGCCAGCAGCCCTACGCCACAGGGGACTGAAGCTTTCTTT
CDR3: CASSPTPQGTEAFF

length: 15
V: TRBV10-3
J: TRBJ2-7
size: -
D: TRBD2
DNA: TGTGCCATCAGTGACCCGGGGGGGACACCCTACGAGCAGTACTTC
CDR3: CAISDPGGTPYEQYF

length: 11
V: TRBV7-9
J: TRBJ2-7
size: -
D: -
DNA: TGTGCCAGCAGCTTAGCCGACGAGCAGTACTTC
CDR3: CASSLADEQYF

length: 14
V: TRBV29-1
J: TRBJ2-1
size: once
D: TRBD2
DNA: TGCAGCGTTGCGGGACTAGCGGGGTACAATGAGCAGTTCTTC
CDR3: CSVAGLAGYNEQFF

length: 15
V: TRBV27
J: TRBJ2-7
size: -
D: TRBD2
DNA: TGTGCCAGCAGTTCGGGGACTAGCGGCTCCTACGAGCAGTACTTC
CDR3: CASSSGTSGSYEQYF

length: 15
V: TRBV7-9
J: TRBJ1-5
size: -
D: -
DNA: TGTGCCAGCAGCTTAGGCAGGGGAAGCAATCAGCCCCAGCATTTT
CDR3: CASSLGRGSNQPQHF

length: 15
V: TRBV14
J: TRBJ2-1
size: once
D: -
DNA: TGTGCCAGCAGCCAAGGGAGGGGGCCCTACAATGAGCAGTTCTTC
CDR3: CASSQGRGPYNEQFF

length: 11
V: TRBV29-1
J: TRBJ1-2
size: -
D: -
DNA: TGCAGCGTTCGAGACAACTATGGCTACACCTTC
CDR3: CSVRDNYGYTF

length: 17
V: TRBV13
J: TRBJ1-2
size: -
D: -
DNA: TGTGCCAGCAGCTTAGGCGTGGCGGGGGCACAGGGCTATGGCTACACCTTC
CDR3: CASSLGVAGAQGYGYTF